Listed here are 31 T cell receptor beta chains from one sample, sequenced in a study of response to subunit inactivated influenza vaccine. TCRdb analysed the RT-PCR reads with MiXCR anew, one entry per CDR3 protein. The sample lists approximately 300,000 distinct CDR3 sequences, roughly 22% occurring once. This material consisted of PBMCs from blood, taken approximately 22 months after vaccination. The receptor source for this set is a man in his fifties or sixties who received an inactivated influenza vaccine.

This clonotype was detected ten times or more. V and J are TRBV7-2 and TRBJ1-1; D uncertain. V was pared by 2 bases and J by 5 bases, with 6 bases between. The CDR3 length is 12 residues. CDR1 is SGHTA, CDR2 FQGNSA, per germline. CDR3 loop: CASSLRVTEAFF. In nucleotides, the CDR3 is TGTGCCAGCAGCTTAAGGGTTACTGAAGCTTTCTTT. The variable domain in full, with the rest retrieved from reference TRBV7-2 and TRBJ1-1, is GAGVSQSPSNKVTEKGKDVELRCDPISGHTALYWYRQSLGQGLEFLIYFQGNSAPDKSGLPSDRFSAERTGGSVSTLTIQRTQQEDSAVYLCASSLRVTEAFFGQGTRLTVV.

This clonotype was seen a few times. CDR3 coding DNA: TGTGCCAGCAGTTTATCCGGGGGGGGCGCCTTGGGCTACACCTTC. This gives the protein CASSLSGGGALGYTF. The chain couples TRBV12-3 or TRBV12-4 to TRBJ1-2; D possibly corresponds to TRBD1 (6 bases). The CDR3 is 15 amino acids. V was trimmed by 2 bases and J by 8 bases, leaving 18 bases between them.

This clonotype was found a few times. The V and J genes are TRBV20-1 and TRBJ1-1, with TRBD1 matching 10 bases. Looked up from germline, CDR1 is DFQATT and CDR2 is SNEGSKA (reference sequence). The V gene end was trimmed by 0 bases and the J gene end by 0 bases; junction bases not matched to a gene: 4. The CDR3 is made up of 16 amino acids. CDR3 amino acids: CSARDPDRGLNTEAFF. CDR3 coding DNA: TGCAGTGCTAGAGATCCGGACAGGGGGTTGAACACTGAAGCTTTCTTT.

The V call is TRBV29-1, the J call TRBJ2-2, with a tentative D call TRBD1 (6 bases). From germline, CDR1 is SQVTM and CDR2 ANQGSEA. The CDR3 is made up of 12 amino acids. Trimming pared 7 bases from V and 7 bases from J, leaving 13 bases between. The CDR3 DNA sequence: TGCAGCGGGGCGGACAGTTACGGGGAGCTGTTTTTT. Protein product: CSGADSYGELFF.

V gene TRBV20-1 combines with J gene TRBJ2-7; 7 bases line up with TRBD1. Germline CDR1 and CDR2: DFQATT and SNEGSKA (reference sequence). The V segment lost 6 bases and the J segment 2 bases; nucleotides outside the gene matches: 10. The CDR3 totals 14 residues. CDR3 region: CSAANRGFPYEQYF. CDR3 nucleotide sequence: TGCAGTGCCGCTAACAGGGGTTTCCCCTACGAGCAGTACTTC.

The chain joins TRBV12-3 or TRBV12-4 to TRBJ1-2; D not resolved. The germline V and J ends were trimmed by 4 bases and 1 base, with 10 bases remaining between them. The CDR3 contains 14 residues. For the CDR3, the DNA is TGTGCCAGCAGTTCGACACAGATTAACTATGGCTACACCTTC. The encoded protein is CASSSTQINYGYTF.

The CDR3 loop reads CASSQVGTSYGYTF. In nucleotides, the CDR3 is TGCGCCAGCAGCCAAGTAGGGACAAGCTATGGCTACACCTTC. This chain links TRBV4-3 with TRBJ1-2, with a possible D match to TRBD1 (6 bases). This CDR3 contains 14 residues. Trimming left V 1 base short and J 4 bases short, with 10 bases between. The germline V gene encodes CDR1 LGHNA and CDR2 YSLEER.

This clonotype showed up many times. CDR3 in DNA: TGTGCCAGCAGTCAACCTGGCTATGGCTACACCTTC. This encodes CASSQPGYGYTF. V is TRBV28 and J is TRBJ1-2; D call uncertain. This CDR3 has 12 residues. Germline V gene sequence: CDR1 MDHEN, CDR2 SYDVKM. V lost 5 bases to trimming and J lost 4 bases, with 8 bases between them.

There are a few counts of this clonotype. The chain has TRBV7-2 and TRBJ1-1; D might be TRBD1 (5 bases). Per germline, CDR1 SGHTA and CDR2 FQGNSA. There are 15 residues in the CDR3. Trimming pared 3 bases from V and 0 bases from J, leaving 11 bases between. CDR3: CASSFGTYMNTEAFF. The CDR3 region has the DNA TGTGCCAGCAGCTTTGGGACTTACATGAACACTGAAGCTTTCTTT. Full variable domain (outside the CDR3, taken from reference TRBV7-2 and TRBJ1-1): GAGVSQSPSNKVTEKGKDVELRCDPISGHTALYWYRQSLGQGLEFLIYFQGNSAPDKSGLPSDRFSAERTGGSVSTLTIQRTQQEDSAVYLCASSFGTYMNTEAFFGQGTRLTVV.

V is TRBV20-1 and J is TRBJ1-3; 8 nucleotides line up with TRBD1. V lost 3 bases to trimming and J lost 0 bases; unmatched junction nucleotides: 7. This CDR3 has 16 amino acids. Germline CDR1 reads DFQATT; CDR2 reads SNEGSKA (reference sequence). The CDR3 nucleotides are TGCAGTGCTAGGCCTGGACAGGGAGTCTCTGGAAACACCATATATTTT. Encoded protein: CSARPGQGVSGNTIYF.

This chain links TRBV2 with TRBJ2-3; TRBD1 agrees at 7 bases. The CDR3 is 12 residues long. V dropped 8 bases and J dropped 6; count of bases not matched to a gene: 5. From germline, CDR1 is SNHLY and CDR2 FYNNEI. The CDR3 coding sequence is TGTGCCAGCTCTGGACAGGCCGATACGCAGTATTTT. Translated: CASSGQADTQYF.

This clonotype was seen repeatedly, ten times or more. The V and J genes are TRBV6-1 and TRBJ1-4; possible D gene TRBD1, 6 bases. V was pared by 8 bases and J by 7 bases, with 14 bases between. CDR1 and CDR2 (germline): MNHNS, SASEGT. The CDR3 consists of 13 residues. The DNA for the CDR3 is TGTGCCAGCGGGGCAGGGGCGGGTGAAAAACTGTTTTTT. Translation: CASGAGAGEKLFF.

The rearrangement joins TRBV4-3 to TRBJ1-2, with TRBD1 as a possible D gene (5 bases). V lost 1 base, J lost 6 bases, and 6 bases lay in between. Germline V gives CDR1 LGHNA, CDR2 YSLEER. CDR3 length: 12 amino acids. CDR3: CASSQGGDGYTF. CDR3 in DNA: TGCGCCAGCAGCCAAGGAGGGGATGGCTACACCTTC.

The rearrangement links TRBV24-1 to TRBJ2-1; D may match TRBD1 or TRBD2 (5 bases each). Germline V gene lookup returns CDR1 KGHDR and CDR2 SFDVKD. The CDR3 totals 15 residues. The V end was cut by 5 bases, the J end by 5 bases, with 15 bases between. The CDR3 DNA sequence: TGTGCCACCAGTGGGGCTAGCAGACAGAACAATGAGCAGTTCTTC. Translated, it gives CATSGASRQNNEQFF.

The chain has TRBV6-2 or TRBV6-3 and TRBJ2-2; tentative D call: TRBD1 (5 bases). From germline, CDR1 is MNHEY and CDR2 SVGEGT. The CDR3 is made up of 14 amino acids. The germline V and J ends were trimmed by 1 base and 4 bases, with 7 bases remaining between them. Written as DNA, the CDR3 is TGTGCCAGCAGTTACTGGCAGGGCACCGGGGAGCTGTTTTTT. It yields the protein CASSYWQGTGELFF.

V is TRBV7-8 and J is TRBJ1-4; perhaps TRBD1 as D (5 bases). The germline CDR1 and CDR2 sequences are SGHVS and FQNEAQ. V lost 5 bases and J lost 8, with 18 bases in between. This CDR3 contains 15 residues. CDR3 coding DNA: TGTGCCAGCAGCGAGGCCGGGACGACGGGCGAAAAACTGTTTTTT. Amino acid sequence: CASSEAGTTGEKLFF.

The CDR3 reads CASSLVVGNEQYF. CDR3 nucleotides: TGTGCCAGCAGCTTAGTGGTTGGGAACGAGCAGTACTTC. The chain is built from TRBV7-2 and TRBJ2-7, with D unresolved. CDR3 size: 13 residues. Germline V gives CDR1 SGHTA, CDR2 FQGNSA. Trimming shortened V by 1 base and J by 5 bases, and 9 bases separated the two germline ends.

The rearrangement uses TRBV27 and TRBJ1-2, with D unresolved. CDR3 size: 15 residues. Germline lookup yields CDR1 MNHEY and CDR2 SMNVEV (reference sequence). Between the trimmed V and J ends, which lost 5 bases and 0 bases, there was a span of 13 bases. CDR3 residues: CASSPRTPANYGYTF. CDR3 nucleotides: TGTGCCAGCAGTCCCCGAACACCAGCTAACTATGGCTACACCTTC.

This clonotype has just a few counts. The CDR3 DNA follows: TGTGCCATCAGCGCGGGACAGTCTAATTCACCCCTCCACTTT. Protein product: CAISAGQSNSPLHF. This chain joins TRBV10-3 and TRBJ1-6, with TRBD1 matching over 7 bases. The junction had 5 bases not matched to a gene; V was cut back by 6 bases and J by 6 bases. The CDR3 runs 14 residues. Germline CDR1 reads ENHRY; CDR2 reads SYGVKD.

This sequence joins TRBV3-1 and TRBJ2-7, with TRBD2 identical over 11 bases. The CDR3 contains 17 residues. The J segment lost 4 bases and the V segment lost 1 base, leaving 9 bases of the junction unmatched. In germline, CDR1 is LGHDT, CDR2 YNNKEL (reference sequence). The CDR3 region has the DNA TGTGCCAGCAGCCAAGGCCCCGGGACTAGCGGCCAATACGAGCAGTACTTC. Its protein is CASSQGPGTSGQYEQYF.

The J gene is TRBJ2-7, the V gene TRBV4-2, with D possibly matching TRBD1 (6 bases). The V end was cut by 0 bases, the J end by 4 bases, with 13 bases between. CDR3 length: 15 residues. Germline V gives CDR1 LGHNA, CDR2 YNFKEQ. DNA for the CDR3: TGTGCCAGCAGCCAAGATGTGACCAGGGGTTACGAGCAGTACTTC. Translated: CASSQDVTRGYEQYF.

This clonotype was observed a few times. This chain uses TRBV6-1 with TRBJ2-7; the match to TRBD1 covers 7 bases. Germline trimming cut 11 bases from V and 1 base from J; bases unmatched to any gene: 14. CDR1 and CDR2 (germline): MNHNS, SASEGT. This CDR3 region has 15 residues. In DNA, the CDR3 is TGTGCCTGTCTCCCGGGACAGCGTTTTTCCTACGAGCAGTACTTC. Protein: CACLPGQRFSYEQYF.

The chain combines TRBV15 with TRBJ1-5; no firm D call. V was cut by 3 bases and J by 0 bases, with 6 bases left in between. The CDR3 is 14 residues long. The V gene's germline CDR1 is LNHNV and CDR2 YYDKDF (reference sequence). CDR3 sequence (DNA): TGTGCCACCAGCAGGGTGTATAGCAATCAGCCCCAGCATTTT. Translating it yields CATSRVYSNQPQHF.

This clonotype was found many times. The chain uses TRBV2 and TRBJ1-6, with 9 bases lining up with TRBD1. The CDR3 has 13 amino acids. The germline V gene has CDR1 SNHLY and CDR2 FYNNEI. V shed 6 bases and J 7 bases; nucleotides not matched to a gene: 1. The CDR3 loop is CASSGQGNSPLHF. CDR3 nucleotides: TGTGCCAGCAGCGGACAGGGGAATTCACCCCTCCACTTT.

Many counts were recorded for this clonotype. The chain is built from TRBV7-2 and TRBJ1-2; D might be TRBD1 (5 bases). V lost 5 bases to trimming and J lost 3 bases, with 19 bases between them. The CDR3 totals 16 residues. Germline V gene sequence: CDR1 SGHTA, CDR2 FQGNSA. The CDR3 loop is CASSLSSGQGDYGYTF. The CDR3 nucleotides read TGTGCCAGCAGCCTCTCGAGTGGGCAGGGCGACTATGGCTACACCTTC.

As DNA, the CDR3 is TGTGCCAGCAGCCAAGATTTCGAGGGTCGATTGGGAGAGACCCAGTACTTC. It is translated as CASSQDFEGRLGETQYF. The rearrangement links TRBV4-2 to TRBJ2-5; weak D call: TRBD2 (5 bases). The CDR3 contains 17 residues. Germline V lookup: CDR1 LGHNA, CDR2 YNFKEQ. V gave up 0 bases and J gave up 4 bases, with 18 bases separating them.

This clonotype was recorded a few times. The J gene is TRBJ2-5, the V gene TRBV20-1, with 7 bases identical to TRBD1. Germline CDR1 is DFQATT and CDR2 is SNEGSKA (reference sequence). This CDR3 region has 14 residues. The junction had 9 bases not matched to a gene; V was cut back by 1 base and J by 7 bases. The CDR3 DNA is TGCAGTGCTAGAGGACAGGGTGGTTTTGGGACCCAGTACTTC. Translation: CSARGQGGFGTQYF.

This chain uses TRBV6-2 or TRBV6-3 with TRBJ2-5, with 7 nucleotides matching TRBD1. V shed 5 bases and J 2 bases; nucleotides not matched to a gene: 5. The CDR3 is made up of 14 amino acids. The V gene's germline CDR1 is MNHEY and CDR2 SVGEGT. The chain's CDR3 is CASSPRTGQETQYF. As DNA, the CDR3 is TGTGCCAGCAGTCCCAGGACAGGACAAGAGACCCAGTACTTC.

The V call is TRBV20-1, the J call TRBJ2-3; 8 bases map to TRBD2. CDR3 length: 13 amino acids. The ends lost 3 bases at V and 1 base at J; junction bases unmatched: 0. CDR1 is DFQATT and CDR2 is SNEGSKA in the germline V gene (reference sequence). This CDR3 reads CSARTSGTDTQYF. The DNA for the CDR3 is TGCAGTGCTAGGACTAGCGGCACAGATACGCAGTATTTT.

A remark on this clonotype: The CDR3 carries no conserved terminal phenylalanine or tryptophan, so it likely arises from a read error. The CDR3, as DNA: TGCAGTGCTCCTTTAAGTACGGGTGGGGTCGGAAAACTGTTTTGT. It is translated as CSAPLSTGGVGKLFC. The chain links TRBV20-1 to TRBJ1-4; D call uncertain. Germline CDR1 reads DFQATT; CDR2 reads SNEGSKA (reference sequence). V lost 5 bases, J lost 10 bases, and 23 bases lay in between. The CDR3 loop spans 15 amino acids.

With regard to this clonotype: The CDR3 end shows no conserved phenylalanine or tryptophan, and so a read error is likely. J is TRBJ1-5 and V is TRBV7-9; D perhaps matches TRBD1 (6 bases). The V end was cut by 5 bases, the J end by 5 bases, with 13 bases between. CDR3 length equals 14 residues. Germline V gene lookup returns CDR1 SEHNR and CDR2 FQNEAQ (reference sequence). CDR3 sequence: CASSPYREDQPQHY. The CDR3 nucleotides are TGTGCCAGCAGCCCCTACAGGGAGGATCAGCCCCAGCATTAT.